The TCR beta chain under discussion was sequenced for a study of blood T cell repertoires in COVID-19. Study context: The cDNA or gDNA used as material had been derived from T cells, B-cell-depleted T cells, or PBMCs.

Authors' methods: How many nucleated cells were present was estimated from reference gene primer amplification. TCRdb's table, derived via immunoSEQ multiplex PCR, lists solely in-frame clones and lacks some. From that table come the V and J calls and clone size; the DNA was used to work out D and trimming. The table lists some 150,000 clones, roughly 90% of them singletons. CDR1 and CDR2 (germline): WSHSY, SAAADI. CDR3 length equals 17 residues. Unmatched junction bases numbered 8, after V lost 0 bases and J lost 3 bases. The chain couples TRBV10-2 to TRBJ2-5; the match to TRBD2 covers 9 bases. The sequenced sample consisted of peripheral blood. The clonotype originates from a woman in her sixties with active or convalescent COVID-19. CDR3 nucleotides: TGCGCCAGCAGTGAGTCGAGCGGGGGGCCGATAAAAGAGACCCAGTACTTC. It translates to CASSESSGGPIKETQYF.